This entry lists 23 T cell receptor beta chains sequenced from one sample in a study of OX40 agonist ivuxolimab in advanced cancers. Profiling relied on immunoSEQ multiplex PCR, and the TCRdb table lists in-frame clones only, not all of them. In the table there are approximately 20,000 clones, roughly 70% of which are singletons. Source: CD4+ or CD8+ T cells sorted from blood, taken in a trial of the OX40 agonist ivuxolimab. The receptors were sampled from an adult with an advanced solid tumor such as melanoma, head and neck, liver or kidney cancer.

Within the sample, this clone is medium-sized. This chain connects TRBV7-9 to TRBJ2-7, with 8 bases fitting TRBD1. The J segment lost 3 bases and the V segment lost 1 base, leaving 11 bases of the junction unmatched. Germline V gene lookup returns CDR1 SEHNR and CDR2 FQNEAQ (reference sequence). The CDR3 has 17 amino acids. The CDR3 region is CASSLGGQAADNYEQYF. The CDR3 DNA reads as TGTGCCAGCAGCTTAGGGGGACAGGCCGCAGACAACTACGAGCAGTACTTC.

The rearrangement uses TRBV7-9 and TRBJ1-2, with a possible D match to TRBD1 (5 bases). Trimming removed 1 base at V and 4 bases at J, with 10 bases between. The CDR3 has 14 residues. Germline assignment: CDR1 SEHNR and CDR2 FQNEAQ (reference sequence). The CDR3 protein is CASSLESDSYGYTF. The CDR3 DNA sequence: TGTGCCAGCAGCTTAGAATCCGACAGCTATGGCTACACCTTC.

The chain couples TRBV28 to TRBJ1-5; 8 bases are a match to TRBD1. This CDR3 region has 15 residues. Germline values: CDR1 MDHEN, CDR2 SYDVKM. V was pared by 6 bases and J by 7 bases, with 11 bases of the junction left unmatched. The CDR3 spells CASRNGQGMKQPQHF. Here the CDR3 DNA reads TGTGCCAGCAGGAACGGACAGGGAATGAAGCAGCCCCAGCATTTT. The whole variable domain, filled in from reference TRBV28 and TRBJ1-5, reads DVKVTQSSRYLVKRTGEKVFLECVQDMDHENMFWYRQDPGLGLRLIYFSYDVKMKEKGDIPEGYSVSREKKERFSLILESASTNQTSMYLCASRNGQGMKQPQHFGDGTRLSIL.

The gene calls are TRBV19 and TRBJ1-5; a weak D match, TRBD1 (5 bases). The germline gives CDR1 LNHDA, CDR2 SQIVND (reference sequence). The CDR3 length is 15 residues. V gave up 7 bases and J gave up 2 bases, with 15 bases separating them. The CDR3 coding sequence is TGTGCCAGTAACTGGAAACCGGGACGCAATCAGCCCCAGCATTTT. Translating gives CASNWKPGRNQPQHF.

The rearrangement uses TRBV7-6 and TRBJ2-5, with 11 bases that match TRBD2. V was clipped by 3 bases and J by 4 bases; unmatched bases: 10. CDR1 is SGHVS and CDR2 is FNYEAQ in the germline V gene. The CDR3 covers 17 residues. In DNA form, the CDR3 reads TGTGCCAGCAGCTTGAGGCTAGCGGGAGGCAGCGGAGAGACCCAGTACTTC. It encodes CASSLRLAGGSGETQYF.

The genes are TRBV4-1 and TRBJ2-2, with D unclear. The germline CDR1 and CDR2 sequences are MGHRA and YSYEKL. The V end lost 6 bases, the J end lost 4 bases, and 12 bases lay between the germline ends. The CDR3 consists of 14 residues. In DNA, the CDR3 is TGCGCCAGCAGGGGATCATCGAGCACCGGGGAGCTGTTTTTT. As protein: CASRGSSSTGELFF.

The table lists this clone with a count of one. This rearrangement joins TRBV5-6 to TRBJ2-4; 7 positions agree with TRBD1. The CDR3 spans 13 residues. Germline V gives CDR1 SGHDT, CDR2 YYEEEE. Trimming took 4 bases from V and 7 from J; bases not matched to a gene: 5. The CDR3 DNA is TGTGCCAGCAGCGAGACAGGGATCAACATTCAGTACTTC. It is translated as CASSETGINIQYF.

J is TRBJ2-1 and V is TRBV29-1; 9 nucleotides match TRBD2. Germline CDR1 reads SQVTM; CDR2 reads ANQGSEA. This CDR3 has 14 amino acids. V shed 4 bases and J 4 bases; nucleotides not matched to a gene: 5. Here the CDR3 reads CSVVWLAGYNEQFF. CDR3 nucleotide sequence: TGCAGCGTTGTTTGGCTAGCGGGGTACAATGAGCAGTTCTTC.

This sequence joins TRBV2 and TRBJ2-1; D not resolved. Germline V gives CDR1 SNHLY, CDR2 FYNNEI. V lost 3 bases to trimming and J lost 7 bases, with 10 bases between them. The CDR3 has 13 residues. In DNA form, the CDR3 reads TGTGCCAGCAGTGATAAAGACCCGAATGAGCAGTTCTTC. Protein product: CASSDKDPNEQFF.

This clone qualifies as medium-sized (0.01 to 0.1%). This chain links TRBV6-5 with TRBJ2-7; D possibly corresponds to TRBD2 (5 bases). This CDR3 spans 14 amino acids. CDR1 is MNHEY and CDR2 is SVGAGI in the germline V gene. V shed 6 bases and J shed 3 bases, with 15 bases lying between them. CDR3 amino acids: CASSLSTAGYEQYF. DNA for the CDR3: TGTGCCAGCAGCCTCTCGACGGCGGGCTACGAGCAGTACTTC.

The V and J genes are TRBV5-1 and TRBJ1-3; possibly TRBD1 for D (5 bases). Trimming took off 4 bases at V and 0 bases at J, with 14 bases between the two ends. The CDR3 is 16 residues long. Germline V gives CDR1 SGHRS, CDR2 YFSETQ. The CDR3 reads CASSESGLLSGNTIYF. Written as DNA, the CDR3 is TGCGCCAGCAGCGAATCGGGACTGCTCTCTGGAAACACCATATATTTT.

This clone has a handful of counts. The chain links TRBV27 to TRBJ2-7; 7 bases align to TRBD2. CDR1 is MNHEY, CDR2 SMNVEV, per germline (reference sequence). The V and J ends lost 2 bases and 2 bases, in that order; junction bases with no gene match: 3. The CDR3 spans 14 residues. The CDR3 DNA sequence: TGTGCCAGCAGTTTAGTCCGGGGGGCCTACGAGCAGTACTTC. Its translation is CASSLVRGAYEQYF.

The chain carries TRBV7-8 and TRBJ2-3, with 10 positions matching TRBD2. Germline V gene data show CDR1 as SGHVS and CDR2 as FQNEAQ. V was clipped by 0 bases and J by 3 bases; unmatched bases: 6. The CDR3 loop spans 17 amino acids. The CDR3 region has the DNA TGTGCCAGCAGCTTAGCCTCGACTAGCGGGTTTACAGATACGCAGTATTTT. Translation: CASSLASTSGFTDTQYF.

About this clone: The CDR3 end shows no conserved phenylalanine or tryptophan, and so a read error is likely. The chain combines TRBV7-2 with TRBJ1-2; unclear D gene. Germline V gene lookup returns CDR1 SGHTA and CDR2 FQGNSA. Between the trimmed V and J ends, which lost 1 base and 8 bases, there was a span of 14 bases. The CDR3 extends over 14 amino acids. This chain's CDR3 is CASSLDEGPWGYTL. The CDR3 DNA follows: TGTGCCAGCAGCTTAGATGAGGGCCCGTGGGGCTACACCCTC.

This clone was seen only a few times. V and J are TRBV7-9 and TRBJ2-7, with a tentative D call TRBD1 (6 bases). In germline, CDR1 is SEHNR, CDR2 FQNEAQ (reference sequence). Trimming cost V 4 bases and J 5 bases, with 15 bases left between them. The CDR3 runs 14 residues. Here the CDR3 DNA reads TGTGCCAGCAGCTCCCCCAGGGGCGGCCACGAGCAGTACTTC. Protein: CASSSPRGGHEQYF.

The genes are TRBV4-2 and TRBJ2-7, with TRBD1 matching over 10 bases. Germline V gives CDR1 LGHNA, CDR2 YNFKEQ. The CDR3 is 15 amino acids. J gave up 0 bases and V 8 bases, and 7 bases lay outside the gene matches. CDR3 amino acids: CASAGTGDSSYEQYF. The CDR3 bases are TGTGCCAGCGCCGGGACAGGGGACAGCTCCTACGAGCAGTACTTC.

In its sample, this clone was seen many times. The chain employs TRBV27 and TRBJ2-7; 7 bases match TRBD2. There are 15 residues in the CDR3. V lost 2 bases, J lost 5 bases, and 9 bases stayed unmatched. CDR1 MNHEY and CDR2 SMNVEV come from the germline V gene (reference sequence). The CDR3 DNA follows: TGTGCCAGCAGTTTAGACGGGGGGTTGTGGAACGAGCAGTACTTC. Translation: CASSLDGGLWNEQYF.

The chain has TRBV25-1 and TRBJ1-2; 10 bases align to TRBD1. The CDR3 has 15 amino acids. J gave up 6 bases and V 4 bases, and 8 bases lay outside the gene matches. Germline V CDR1 and CDR2: MGHDK, SYGVNS. The CDR3 reads CASSAWTGGTDGYTF. The CDR3 DNA reads TGTGCCAGCAGTGCCTGGACAGGGGGGACGGATGGCTACACCTTC.

CDR3 sequence reads: CASSELLIRGTDTQYF. For the CDR3, the DNA is TGTGCCAGCAGTGAATTGTTGATTCGCGGCACAGATACGCAGTATTTT. This chain connects TRBV2 to TRBJ2-3; unclear D gene. The germline V gene encodes CDR1 SNHLY and CDR2 FYNNEI. This CDR3 has 16 amino acids. The V end lost 2 bases, the J end lost 1 base, and 13 bases lay between the germline ends.

The chain combines TRBV5-1 with TRBJ2-3; TRBD2 matches at 9 bases. After removal of 0 bases from V and 4 bases from J, the junction contained 9 bases not matched to a gene. Germline V gives CDR1 SGHRS, CDR2 YFSETQ. The CDR3 is 17 residues long. The CDR3 sequence is CASSLEGLAGFADTQYF. The CDR3 DNA sequence: TGCGCCAGCAGCTTGGAAGGCCTAGCGGGGTTCGCAGATACGCAGTATTTT.

The rearrangement uses TRBV6-5 and TRBJ2-2; 9 bases map to TRBD1. CDR3 length: 15 residues. V was pared by 5 bases and J by 3 bases, with 4 bases of the junction left unmatched. Germline assignment: CDR1 MNHEY and CDR2 SVGAGI. This chain's CDR3 is CASSTGGRDTGELFF. The CDR3 bases are TGTGCCAGCAGTACAGGGGGCAGGGACACCGGGGAGCTGTTTTTT.

The chain links TRBV27 to TRBJ2-7; tentative D call: TRBD1 (6 bases). Germline-derived CDR1 and CDR2 are MNHEY and SMNVEV (reference sequence). Trimming pared 0 bases from V and 4 bases from J, leaving 19 bases between. The CDR3 spans 17 residues. The chain's CDR3 is CASSLSIGGQSSYEQYF. The CDR3 nucleotides are TGTGCCAGCAGTTTATCGATCGGAGGACAGAGTTCATACGAGCAGTACTTC.

The chain combines TRBV6-1 with TRBJ2-2; a weak D match, TRBD1 (5 bases). The CDR3 covers 14 residues. Trimming removed 2 bases at V and 3 bases at J, with 7 bases between. From germline, CDR1 is MNHNS and CDR2 SASEGT. The CDR3 spells CASSELGHTGELFF. The DNA of the CDR3 is TGTGCCAGCAGTGAACTGGGGCACACCGGGGAGCTGTTTTTT.